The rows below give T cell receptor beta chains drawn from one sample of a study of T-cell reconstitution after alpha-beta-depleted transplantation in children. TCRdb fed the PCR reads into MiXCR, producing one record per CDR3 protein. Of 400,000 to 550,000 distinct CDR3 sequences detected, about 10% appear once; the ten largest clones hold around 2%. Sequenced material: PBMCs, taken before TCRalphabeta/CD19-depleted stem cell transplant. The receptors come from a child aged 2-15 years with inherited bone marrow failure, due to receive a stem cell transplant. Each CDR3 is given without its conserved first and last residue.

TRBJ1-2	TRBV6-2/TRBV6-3	ASRDPSGPANYGYT
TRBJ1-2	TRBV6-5	ASSYGEGYT
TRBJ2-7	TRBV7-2	ASSLGDTGYEQY
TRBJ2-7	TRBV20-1	SARDLGYEQY
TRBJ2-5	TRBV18	ASSPDRAGETQY
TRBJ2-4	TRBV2	ASSPRELENIQY
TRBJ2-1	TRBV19	ASSIEGIYNEQF
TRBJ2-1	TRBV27	ASSLNGEGWYNEQF
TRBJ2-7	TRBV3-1	ASSPGLQYEQY
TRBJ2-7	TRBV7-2	ASAGSRRYEQY
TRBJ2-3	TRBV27	ASAPLAGGADTQY
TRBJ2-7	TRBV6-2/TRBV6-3	ASSYSDSYEQY
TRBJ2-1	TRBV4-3	ASSQDSGLAAPGQF
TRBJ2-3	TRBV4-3	ASSPEGLAGGTKY
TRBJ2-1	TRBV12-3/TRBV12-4	ASSSPRGSGRGNEQF
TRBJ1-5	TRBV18	ASSPTGAQPQH
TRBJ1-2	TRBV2	ASSGGDYGYT
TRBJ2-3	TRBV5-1	ASSPGQPLSTDTQY
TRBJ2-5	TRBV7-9	ASSFLTSGRETQY
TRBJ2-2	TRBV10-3	AIKGLPNTGELF
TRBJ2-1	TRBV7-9	ASSLGIRIYNEQF
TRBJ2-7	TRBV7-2	ASSYLLAPSYEQY
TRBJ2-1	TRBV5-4	ASSVMGTSGSGEQF
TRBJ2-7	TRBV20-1	SARVLRESSNEQY
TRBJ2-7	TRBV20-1	SASILAGTSYEQY
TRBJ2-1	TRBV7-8	ASSLRGGNEQF
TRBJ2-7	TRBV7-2	ASSPGGLGLEQY
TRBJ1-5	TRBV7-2	ASSRTGLSQPQH
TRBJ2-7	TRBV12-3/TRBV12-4	ARTGPLSYEQY
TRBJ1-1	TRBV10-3	AISETLQGAGTEAF
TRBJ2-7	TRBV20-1	SASRRSIAGDPLSYEQY
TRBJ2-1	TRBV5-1	ASSLGVGLAPYNEQF
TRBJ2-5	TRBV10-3	AAGQGDLQETQY
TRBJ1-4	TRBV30	AWTKRPRASEKLF
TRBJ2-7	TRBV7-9	ASSLGKGSGETYEQY
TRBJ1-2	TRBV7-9	ASSLQGRLGYT
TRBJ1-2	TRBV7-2	ASSPLGGTGNYGYT